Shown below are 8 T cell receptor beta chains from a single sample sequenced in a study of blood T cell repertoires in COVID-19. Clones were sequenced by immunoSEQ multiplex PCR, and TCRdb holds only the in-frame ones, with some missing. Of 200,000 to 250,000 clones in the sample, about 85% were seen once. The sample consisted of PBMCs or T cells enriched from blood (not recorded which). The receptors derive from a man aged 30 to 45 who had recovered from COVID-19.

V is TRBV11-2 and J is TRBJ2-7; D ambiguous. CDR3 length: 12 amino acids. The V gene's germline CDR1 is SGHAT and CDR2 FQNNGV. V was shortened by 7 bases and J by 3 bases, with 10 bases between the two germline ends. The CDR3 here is CASMGSYYEQYF. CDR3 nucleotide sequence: TGTGCCAGCATGGGCAGCTACTACGAGCAGTACTTC.

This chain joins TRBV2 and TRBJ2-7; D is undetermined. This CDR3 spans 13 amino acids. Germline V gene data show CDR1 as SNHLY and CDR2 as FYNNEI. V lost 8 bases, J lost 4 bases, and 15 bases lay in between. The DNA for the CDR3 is TGTGCCAGCTCATTCTCCGTAACATACGAGCAGTACTTC. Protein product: CASSFSVTYEQYF.

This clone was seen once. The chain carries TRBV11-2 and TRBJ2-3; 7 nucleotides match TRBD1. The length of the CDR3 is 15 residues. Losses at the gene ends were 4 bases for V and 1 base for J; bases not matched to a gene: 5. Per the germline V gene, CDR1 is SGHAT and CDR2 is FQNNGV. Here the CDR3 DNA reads TGTGCCAGCAGCTCGGACAGGTCCCGCACAGATACGCAGTATTTT. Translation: CASSSDRSRTDTQYF.

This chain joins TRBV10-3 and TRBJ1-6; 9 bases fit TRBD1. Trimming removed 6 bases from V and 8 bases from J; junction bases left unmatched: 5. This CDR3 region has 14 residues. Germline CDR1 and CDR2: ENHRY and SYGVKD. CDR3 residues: CAIRLRDRDSPLHF. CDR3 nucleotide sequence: TGTGCCATCAGACTACGGGACAGGGATTCACCCCTCCACTTT.

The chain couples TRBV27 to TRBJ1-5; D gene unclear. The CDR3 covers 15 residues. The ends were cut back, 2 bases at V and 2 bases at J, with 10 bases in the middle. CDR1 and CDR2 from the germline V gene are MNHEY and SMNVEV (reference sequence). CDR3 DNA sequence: TGTGCCAGCAGTTTAGCGTTTTCGGGCAATCAGCCCCAGCATTTT. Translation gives CASSLAFSGNQPQHF.

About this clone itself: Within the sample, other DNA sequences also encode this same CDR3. CDR3 protein: CASSLGGQPQHF. For the CDR3, the DNA is TGTGCCAGCAGTTTAGGCGGTCAGCCCCAGCATTTT. This sequence joins TRBV27 and TRBJ1-5; D gene unclear. From germline, CDR1 is MNHEY and CDR2 SMNVEV (reference sequence). CDR3 length equals 12 residues. The V end was cut by 2 bases, the J end by 6 bases, with 5 bases between.

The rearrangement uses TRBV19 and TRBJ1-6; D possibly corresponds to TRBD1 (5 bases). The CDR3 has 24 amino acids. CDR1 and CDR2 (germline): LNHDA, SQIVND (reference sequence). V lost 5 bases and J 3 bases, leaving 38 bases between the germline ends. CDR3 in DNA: TGTGCCAGTAGTCCGTATGCCCTAGACCAAGGACAAGACGGCAGGAGACTCTATAATTCACCCCTCCACTTT. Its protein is CASSPYALDQGQDGRRLYNSPLHF.

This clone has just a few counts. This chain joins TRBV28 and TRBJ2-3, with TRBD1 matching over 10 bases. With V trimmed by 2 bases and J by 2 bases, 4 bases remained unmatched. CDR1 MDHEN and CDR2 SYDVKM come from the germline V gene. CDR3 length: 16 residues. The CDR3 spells CASSLTGTGDTDTQYF. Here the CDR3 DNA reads TGTGCCAGCAGTTTAACCGGGACAGGGGACACAGATACGCAGTATTTT. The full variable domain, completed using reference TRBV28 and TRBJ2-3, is DVKVTQSSRYLVKRTGEKVFLECVQDMDHENMFWYRQDPGLGLRLIYFSYDVKMKEKGDIPEGYSVSREKKERFSLILESASTNQTSMYLCASSLTGTGDTDTQYFGPGTRLTVL.